Each of the 18 T cell receptor beta chains below was sequenced from the same sample in a study of blood T cell repertoires in COVID-19. Using immunoSEQ multiplex PCR, the repertoire was profiled, and TCRdb retains in-frame clones only, with some absent. The sample has over 400,000 clones, about 89% seen once. Sample: peripheral blood. The receptors were gathered from a woman aged 45-65 years with COVID-19, enrolled during active disease.

This chain joins TRBV6-2 or TRBV6-3 and TRBJ1-1; no clear D. The CDR3 sequence is 14 residues long. CDR1 MNHEY and CDR2 SVGEGT come from the germline V gene. Trimming stripped 2 bases from V and 10 bases from J, with 17 bases between. The CDR3 is CASSYARGGIRAFF. DNA for the CDR3: TGTGCCAGCAGTTACGCACGGGGAGGTATTCGAGCTTTCTTT.

This clone has a single count. The V and J genes are TRBV5-8 and TRBJ1-1; no reliable D call. CDR3 length: 13 amino acids. The V gene lost 0 bases and the J gene lost 3 bases, with 6 bases spanning the gap. Looked up from germline, CDR1 is SGHTS and CDR2 is YDEGEE. The CDR3 sequence: CASSLGVYTEAFF. The CDR3 DNA reads TGTGCCAGCAGCTTGGGAGTCTACACTGAAGCTTTCTTT.

This chain joins TRBV27 and TRBJ2-7; a possible D gene is TRBD1 (5 bases). Germline assignment: CDR1 MNHEY and CDR2 SMNVEV (reference sequence). The CDR3 has 15 amino acids. V lost 6 bases and J lost 1, with 16 bases in between. The CDR3 sequence: CASSTGPSYSYEQYF. CDR3 nucleotide sequence: TGTGCCAGCAGCACAGGCCCTTCGTATTCCTACGAGCAGTACTTC.

V usage is TRBV6-5 and J usage is TRBJ2-7; D is possibly TRBD1 (6 bases). Germline-derived CDR1 and CDR2 are MNHEY and SVGAGI. Trimming removed 4 bases at V and 0 bases at J, with 13 bases between. This CDR3 comprises 15 residues. CDR3 loop: CASSSHRESSYEQYF. CDR3 DNA sequence: TGTGCCAGCAGTTCTCACAGGGAGAGCTCCTACGAGCAGTACTTC.

The rearrangement uses TRBV2 and TRBJ1-1; 8 bases are shared with TRBD1. The CDR3 is 14 amino acids. Germline loops: CDR1 SNHLY, CDR2 FYNNEI. Trimming removed 6 bases from V and 4 bases from J; junction bases left unmatched: 7. CDR3 amino acids: CASRRTGRFTEAFF. Written as DNA, the CDR3 is TGTGCCAGCAGGAGGACAGGGAGATTCACTGAAGCTTTCTTT.

The chain uses TRBV6-5 and TRBJ2-1; TRBD2 might be the D (6 bases). The CDR3 is 12 amino acids. CDR1 and CDR2 (germline): MNHEY, SVGAGI. The V gene lost 4 bases and the J gene lost 15 bases, with 16 bases spanning the gap. The CDR3 DNA is TGTGCCAGCAGTTTTGGGACTGTTCACTGGTTCTTC. It encodes CASSFGTVHWFF.

The CDR3, as DNA: TGTGCCAGCAGCACAGGCTATGACACTGAAGCTTTCTTT. Translated: CASSTGYDTEAFF. The chain carries TRBV2 and TRBJ1-1, with D perhaps TRBD1 (5 bases). V was pared by 6 bases and J by 3 bases, with 11 bases between. The CDR3 covers 13 residues. Per the germline V gene, CDR1 is SNHLY and CDR2 is FYNNEI.

The genes are TRBV6-6 and TRBJ1-4; 9 bases map to TRBD1. CDR3 length: 14 amino acids. The germline CDR1 and CDR2 sequences are MNHNY and SVGAGI (reference sequence). J gave up 8 bases and V 6 bases, and 7 bases lay outside the gene matches. CDR3 nucleotides: TGTGCCAGCAGCCGTCGGGACAGGGTGGAAAAACTGTTTTTT. As protein: CASSRRDRVEKLFF.

V gene TRBV5-1 combines with J gene TRBJ1-2; D unresolved. Germline CDR1 and CDR2: SGHRS and YFSETQ. Trimming pared 4 bases from V and 4 bases from J, leaving 11 bases between. The CDR3 is made up of 13 amino acids. In DNA form, the CDR3 reads TGCGCCAGCAGCGAGGGTTCCAGCTATGGCTACACCTTC. Translation: CASSEGSSYGYTF.

The chain joins TRBV10-1 to TRBJ2-3; TRBD1 matches at 11 bases. Unmatched junction bases numbered 4, after V lost 5 bases and J lost 3 bases. Germline assignment: CDR1 WNHNN and CDR2 SYGVQD (reference sequence). The CDR3 has 15 residues. CDR3 loop: CASSLDRGHTDTQYF. Here the CDR3 DNA reads TGCGCCAGCAGTTTGGACAGGGGGCATACAGATACGCAGTATTTT.

The V gene is TRBV7-9, the J gene TRBJ2-2; no clear D gene. The CDR3 runs 13 residues. CDR1 and CDR2 from the germline V gene are SEHNR and FQNEAQ (reference sequence). The ends were cut back, 7 bases at V and 4 bases at J, with 10 bases in the middle. The CDR3 sequence: CASTLDVTGELFF. Here the CDR3 DNA reads TGTGCCAGCACCCTAGATGTCACCGGGGAGCTGTTTTTT.

The chain links TRBV6-5 to TRBJ1-2; tentative D call: TRBD1 (5 bases). There are 13 residues in the CDR3. V lost 4 bases to trimming and J lost 4 bases, with 10 bases between them. Germline CDR1 reads MNHEY; CDR2 reads SVGAGI. The DNA of the CDR3 is TGTGCCAGCAGTTTTAGACAGAGCTATGGCTACACCTTC. Translating gives CASSFRQSYGYTF.

The V and J genes are TRBV5-1 and TRBJ1-3; D is perhaps TRBD1 (6 bases). Germline-derived CDR1 and CDR2 are SGHRS and YFSETQ. This CDR3 has 15 amino acids. Trimming left V 3 bases short and J 1 base short, with 11 bases between. The CDR3 spells CASSSTGLSGNTIYF. As DNA, the CDR3 is TGCGCCAGCAGCTCTACAGGGCTTTCTGGAAACACCATATATTTT.

This chain connects TRBV4-1 to TRBJ2-1, with D possibly TRBD2 on 6 matching bases. CDR1 is MGHRA, CDR2 YSYEKL, per germline. The CDR3 is 17 amino acids. With 1 base removed from V and 5 bases from J, the gap between germline ends came to 18 bases. Here the CDR3 DNA reads TGCGCCAGCAGCCAAGGTCGGGCGCCTAGCGCCGACAATGAGCAGTTCTTC. This translates into CASSQGRAPSADNEQFF.

The chain joins TRBV5-6 to TRBJ2-3; 7 bases agree with TRBD1. Germline CDR1 and CDR2: SGHDT and YYEEEE. The junction had 3 bases not matched to a gene; V was cut back by 0 bases and J by 5 bases. This CDR3 has 14 residues. CDR3 DNA: TGTGCCAGCAGCTTGGGCTCAGGGGGAGATACGCAGTATTTT. This gives the protein CASSLGSGGDTQYF.

The V gene is TRBV5-4, the J gene TRBJ1-1; D is unresolved. The CDR3 has 15 amino acids. Germline V lookup: CDR1 SGHNT, CDR2 YYREEE (reference sequence). V was cut by 2 bases and J by 2 bases, with 13 bases left in between. The CDR3 DNA reads TGTGCCAGCAGCTTTGAAACTTACCGTAACACTGAAGCTTTCTTT. Translated, it gives CASSFETYRNTEAFF.

The chain joins TRBV9 to TRBJ2-2, with D perhaps TRBD2 (7 bases). V dropped 4 bases and J dropped 2 bases, with 15 bases sitting between them. The CDR3 has 16 residues. The germline V gene has CDR1 SGDLS and CDR2 YYNGEE. This CDR3 reads CASSKTGGQNTGELFF. CDR3 in DNA: TGTGCCAGCAGCAAAACGGGGGGCCAAAACACCGGGGAGCTGTTTTTT.

The V call is TRBV12-3 or TRBV12-4, the J call TRBJ1-2, with D tentatively TRBD1 (5 bases). V was pared by 3 bases and J by 9 bases, with 14 bases between. The CDR3 is 13 residues long. The DNA for the CDR3 is TGTGCCAGCAGTTTTTCAGGGATCACTAGCTACACCTTC. Translation gives CASSFSGITSYTF.